Below, 21 T cell receptor beta chains from the same sample are listed, as sequenced in a study of T-cell reconstitution after alpha-beta-depleted transplantation in children. Researchers prepared the TCRbeta library using unique molecular identifiers, the study reports. A single record per CDR3 protein comes from TCRdb applying MiXCR to the PCR reads. Here the sample spans about 540,000 distinct CDR3 sequences, 18% being singletons. Material: PBMCs from the stem cell graft donor, obtained from the stem cell graft. These receptors all stem from a human donor who donated a stem cell graft to a child with acute lymphoblastic leukemia.

The chain recombines TRBV29-1 with TRBJ2-2; D is perhaps TRBD1 (6 bases). The ends were cut back, 5 bases at V and 1 base at J, with 11 bases in the middle. The germline CDR1 and CDR2 sequences are SQVTM and ANQGSEA. There are 14 residues in the CDR3. The CDR3 sequence: CSVLGQRNTGELFF. CDR3 coding DNA: TGCAGCGTTCTCGGACAGAGGAACACCGGGGAGCTGTTTTTT.

This clonotype occurred a few times. V and J are TRBV20-1 and TRBJ1-1, with D perhaps TRBD1 (6 bases). From germline, CDR1 is DFQATT and CDR2 SNEGSKA (reference sequence). This CDR3 contains 14 residues. Trimming removed 1 base at V and 5 bases at J, with 14 bases between. Written as DNA, the CDR3 is TGCAGTGCTAGAGCCATAAGGGGGGAGACTGAAGCTTTCTTT. Protein: CSARAIRGETEAFF.

This clonotype has only a few counts. The chain uses TRBV7-8 and TRBJ2-4, with D unresolved. Per the germline V gene, CDR1 is SGHVS and CDR2 is FQNEAQ. The ends were cut back, 5 bases at V and 0 bases at J, with 23 bases in the middle. The CDR3 sequence is 19 residues long. As DNA, the CDR3 is TGTGCCAGCAGCCCGCCGCCCCCCACAGATATTCTAGCCAAAAACATTCAGTACTTC. Its protein product is CASSPPPPTDILAKNIQYF.

The chain is built from TRBV27 and TRBJ2-7, with a tentative D call TRBD1 (5 bases). The V end lost 0 bases, the J end lost 4 bases, and 10 bases lay between the germline ends. Germline V lookup: CDR1 MNHEY, CDR2 SMNVEV (reference sequence). This CDR3 is 14 amino acids long. CDR3 sequence (DNA): TGTGCCAGCAGTTTATCCCTAGGGGTTTACGAGCAGTACTTC. It specifies CASSLSLGVYEQYF.

The rearrangement links TRBV6-4 to TRBJ2-3; perhaps TRBD1 as D (6 bases). Germline V CDR1 and CDR2: MRHNA, SNTAGT. CDR3 size: 17 residues. The germline V and J ends were trimmed by 10 bases and 1 base, with 24 bases remaining between them. The CDR3 here is CATRRASKPGGTDTQYF. CDR3 nucleotides: TGTGCCACCCGCCGGGCCAGCAAGCCAGGGGGCACAGATACGCAGTATTTT.

This clonotype was observed a few times. V usage is TRBV6-6 and J usage is TRBJ2-3; D may match TRBD1 or TRBD2 (6 bases each). V was pared by 4 bases and J by 1 base, with 15 bases between. CDR1 and CDR2 (germline): MNHNY, SVGAGI (reference sequence). The CDR3 length is 16 residues. CDR3 residues: CASSSYRGRGTDTQYF. The CDR3 region has the DNA TGTGCCAGCAGTTCATACCGGGGGCGGGGCACAGATACGCAGTATTTT.

This clonotype was counted only a few times. The CDR3 DNA sequence: TGCGCCAGCAGCCAGGTCCCGGGACTAGCGGGAGGCACAGATACGCAGTATTTT. Its translation: CASSQVPGLAGGTDTQYF. The V and J genes are TRBV4-1 and TRBJ2-3, with 14 bases matching TRBD2. CDR3 length: 18 amino acids. In germline, CDR1 is MGHRA, CDR2 YSYEKL. The J segment lost 1 base and the V segment lost 3 bases, leaving 6 bases of the junction unmatched.

This clonotype was seen only a few times. This chain links TRBV6-5 with TRBJ2-3; 9 bases match TRBD1. The ends lost 1 base at V and 10 bases at J; junction bases unmatched: 3. The germline gives CDR1 MNHEY, CDR2 SVGAGI. The length of the CDR3 is 13 residues. CDR3: CASSYFGQGSQYF. CDR3 bases: TGTGCCAGCAGTTACTTCGGACAGGGGTCGCAGTATTTT.

The chain joins TRBV12-3 or TRBV12-4 to TRBJ2-5; tentative D call: TRBD1 (5 bases). Deletions cut 10 bases from V and 7 bases from J, with 13 bases between. The CDR3 length is 11 residues. The CDR3 is CATRLTGTQYF. The CDR3 DNA is TGTGCCACCAGACTTACAGGGACCCAGTACTTC.

This clonotype was seen a handful of times. CDR3 bases: TGCAGTGCTAGAGATCTCGGGAGGATTGGGACCGGGGAGCTGTTTTTT. Encoded protein: CSARDLGRIGTGELFF. This rearrangement joins TRBV20-1 to TRBJ2-2; 7 nucleotides align to TRBD2. Looked up from germline, CDR1 is DFQATT and CDR2 is SNEGSKA (reference sequence). V lost 0 bases, J lost 5 bases, and 9 bases stayed unmatched. The CDR3 loop spans 16 amino acids.

This clonotype was counted a few times. The chain has TRBV5-4 and TRBJ2-2; D might be TRBD1 (5 bases). Per germline, CDR1 SGHNT and CDR2 YYREEE (reference sequence). Between the trimmed V and J ends, which lost 2 bases and 3 bases, there was a span of 11 bases. This CDR3 has 15 residues. The CDR3 DNA reads as TGTGCCAGCAGCTTAAGGGGAACCTACACCGGGGAGCTGTTTTTT. Protein: CASSLRGTYTGELFF.

This clonotype was seen ten or more times. V is TRBV5-1 and J is TRBJ2-7; D gene ambiguous. Germline CDR1 is SGHRS and CDR2 is YFSETQ. V dropped 0 bases and J dropped 5 bases, with 6 bases sitting between them. This CDR3 is built from 12 residues. CDR3 DNA: TGCGCCAGCAGCTTGGGGCAGGACGAGCAGTACTTC. Its protein is CASSLGQDEQYF. Full variable domain (outside the CDR3, taken from reference TRBV5-1 and TRBJ2-7): KAGVTQTPRYLIKTRGQQVTLSCSPISGHRSVSWYQQTPGQGLQFLFEYFSETQRNKGNFPGRFSGRQFSNSRSEMNVSTLELGDSALYLCASSLGQDEQYFGPGTRLTVT.

This clonotype was detected a few times. The chain combines TRBV5-1 with TRBJ2-7; 12 bases match TRBD2. This CDR3 has 18 amino acids. Trimming at V came to 1 base and at J to 4 bases, leaving 12 bases not matched to a gene. Germline V gene lookup returns CDR1 SGHRS and CDR2 YFSETQ. CDR3 coding DNA: TGCGCCAGCAGCTTGAGTAGACTAGCGGGAGATCGGGGTTACGAGCAGTACTTC. The encoded protein is CASSLSRLAGDRGYEQYF.

The rearrangement uses TRBV20-1 and TRBJ1-4; 9 nucleotides align to TRBD1. Trimming at V came to 2 bases and at J to 5 bases, leaving 6 bases not matched to a gene. Per the germline V gene, CDR1 is DFQATT and CDR2 is SNEGSKA (reference sequence). The CDR3 totals 15 residues. As DNA, the CDR3 is TGCAGTGCTAGAATCCCCGGGACAGGGAATGAAAAACTGTTTTTT. This sequence encodes CSARIPGTGNEKLFF.

The V call is TRBV29-1, the J call TRBJ2-1, with 7 bases matching TRBD1. V was clipped by 3 bases and J by 1 base; unmatched bases: 6. The CDR3 runs to 15 residues. CDR1 and CDR2 from the germline V gene are SQVTM and ANQGSEA. CDR3 sequence: CSVEGKGASYNEQFF. The DNA for the CDR3 is TGCAGCGTTGAGGGGAAGGGGGCATCCTACAATGAGCAGTTCTTC.

Of note for this clonotype: One end of the junction varies from germline; a read error may be responsible. The chain employs TRBV20-1 and TRBJ2-6; D is perhaps TRBD1 (6 bases). Germline V gives CDR1 DFQATT, CDR2 SNEGSKA (reference sequence). The CDR3 has 18 amino acids. The CDR3 sequence is CSASGTSFTSSGANGLTF. CDR3 sequence (DNA): TGCAGTGCTAGCGGGACATCCTTCACGAGCTCTGGGGCCAACGGCCTGACTTTC.

Only a few counts were recorded for this clonotype. The V gene is TRBV20-1, the J gene TRBJ1-2, with D perhaps TRBD1 (5 bases). Trimming cost V 4 bases and J 2 bases, with 11 bases left between them. Germline lookup yields CDR1 DFQATT and CDR2 SNEGSKA (reference sequence). This CDR3 has 13 residues. CDR3 nucleotide sequence: TGCAGTGCTATCTCAGGGAAAAACTATGGCTACACCTTC. Amino acids: CSAISGKNYGYTF.

The chain combines TRBV12-3 or TRBV12-4 with TRBJ1-2; a weak D match, TRBD1 (6 bases). The CDR3 sequence is 17 residues long. V shed 5 bases and J shed 0 bases, with 19 bases lying between them. CDR3 sequence (DNA): TGTGCCAGCAGTCCCCTTGGACAGTTGAAGTCTAACTATGGCTACACCTTC. Translated: CASSPLGQLKSNYGYTF.

This clonotype has only a few counts. The chain links TRBV9 to TRBJ2-2; D unclear. V lost 4 bases and J lost 1, with 11 bases in between. There are 15 residues in the CDR3. Looked up from germline, CDR1 is SGDLS and CDR2 is YYNGEE. The CDR3 loop is CASSPFIENTGELFF. The CDR3 DNA is TGTGCCAGCAGCCCCTTTATAGAGAACACCGGGGAGCTGTTTTTT. The full variable domain, its missing parts supplied by reference TRBV9 and TRBJ2-2, is DSGVTQTPKHLITATGQRVTLRCSPRSGDLSVYWYQQSLDQGLQFLIQYYNGEERAKGNILERFSAQQFPDLHSELNLSSLELGDSALYFCASSPFIENTGELFFGEGSRLTVL.

The V gene is TRBV27, the J gene TRBJ1-5; D remains ambiguous. This CDR3 has 14 amino acids. CDR1 and CDR2 from the germline V gene are MNHEY and SMNVEV (reference sequence). V was shortened by 6 bases and J by 0 bases, with 9 bases between the two germline ends. CDR3 sequence: CASRDGISNQPQHF. CDR3 sequence (DNA): TGTGCCAGCAGAGACGGTATTAGCAATCAGCCCCAGCATTTT.

The rearrangement joins TRBV27 to TRBJ1-1; a weak D match, TRBD1 (6 bases). Germline values: CDR1 MNHEY, CDR2 SMNVEV (reference sequence). The CDR3 totals 16 residues. Trimming stripped 6 bases from V and 0 bases from J, with 17 bases between. This chain's CDR3 is CASRGGGQPMNTEAFF. The CDR3 DNA reads TGTGCCAGCAGAGGGGGTGGACAGCCGATGAACACTGAAGCTTTCTTT.